This TCR beta chain was captured by sequencing in a study of T cell responses to AZD1222 COVID-19 vaccine. General observations from the study: Spike-specific TCR breadth and depth rose after two AZD1222 doses. Mostly white British, mostly female donors; authors suggested clonal diversity may be underestimated. Scientists sampled the repertoires only once the peak T cell response had passed. The CD4 TCRs associated with vaccination extended across spike and predominated at 160-218 and 743-854.

This clone was found a few times. Its antigen is not identified. The protocol was immunoSEQ multiplex PCR, while the TCRdb copy is restricted to in-frame clones and leaves out a portion. This sample carries under 150,000 clones, roughly 90% of them seen once, and the ten largest clones take approximately 10%. Germline CDR1 reads LNHDA; CDR2 reads SQIVND (reference sequence). V lost 7 bases and J 5 bases, leaving 17 bases between the germline ends. The CDR3 length is 14 residues. The chain links TRBV19 to TRBJ1-2; no clear D. The clonotype was recovered from an adult in good health. Source: peripheral blood, taken on day 0 of MenACWY control vaccination. The CDR3 nucleotides are TGTGCCAGTAAAACCTCCTTAGCGGGATATGGCTACACCTTC. It yields the protein CASKTSLAGYGYTF. The variable domain in full, with the rest retrieved from reference TRBV19 and TRBJ1-2, is DGGITQSPKYLFRKEGQNVTLSCEQNLNHDAMYWYRQDPGQGLRLIYYSQIVNDFQKGDIAEGYSVSREKKESFPLTVTSAQKNPTAFYLCASKTSLAGYGYTFGSGTRLTVV.